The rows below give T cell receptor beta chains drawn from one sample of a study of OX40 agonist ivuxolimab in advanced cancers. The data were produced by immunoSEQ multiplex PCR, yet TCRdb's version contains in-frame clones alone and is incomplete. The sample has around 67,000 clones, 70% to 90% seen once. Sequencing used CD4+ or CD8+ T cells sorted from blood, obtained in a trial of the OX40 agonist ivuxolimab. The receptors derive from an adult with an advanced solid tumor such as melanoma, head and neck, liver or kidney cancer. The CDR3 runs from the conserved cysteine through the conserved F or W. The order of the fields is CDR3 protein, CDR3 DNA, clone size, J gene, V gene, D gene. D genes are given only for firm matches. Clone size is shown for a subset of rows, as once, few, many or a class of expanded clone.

CDR3 protein: CASSAGKPSNQPQHF
CDR3 DNA: TGTGCCAGCAGTGCCGGGAAACCCAGCAATCAGCCCCAGCATTTT
clone size: -
J gene: TRBJ1-5
V gene: TRBV6-5
D gene: -

CDR3 protein: CASNRDLNEKLFF
CDR3 DNA: TGTGCCAGTAACCGGGACCTTAATGAAAAACTGTTTTTT
clone size: -
J gene: TRBJ1-4
V gene: TRBV19
D gene: -

CDR3 protein: CASRDRAGVSNQPQHF
CDR3 DNA: TGTGCCAGCAGAGACAGGGCGGGAGTTAGCAATCAGCCCCAGCATTTT
clone size: few
J gene: TRBJ1-5
V gene: TRBV27
D gene: TRBD1

CDR3 protein: CASSYNRYEQYF
CDR3 DNA: TGTGCCAGCAGTTACAACAGATACGAGCAGTACTTC
clone size: -
J gene: TRBJ2-7
V gene: TRBV6-6
D gene: -

CDR3 protein: CASSLRTGSGANVLTF
CDR3 DNA: TGCGCCAGCAGCTTGAGGACAGGGTCCGGGGCCAACGTCCTGACTTTC
clone size: -
J gene: TRBJ2-6
V gene: TRBV5-1
D gene: TRBD1

CDR3 protein: CASSTTSGPYEQYF
CDR3 DNA: TGTGCCAGCTCAACCACTAGCGGTCCCTACGAGCAGTACTTC
clone size: -
J gene: TRBJ2-7
V gene: TRBV18
D gene: TRBD2

CDR3 protein: CASSPGQGTTNEKLFF
CDR3 DNA: TGTGCCAGTAGCCCGGGACAGGGCACAACTAATGAAAAACTGTTTTTT
clone size: -
J gene: TRBJ1-4
V gene: TRBV7-8
D gene: TRBD1

CDR3 protein: CASSLGPDRGNSPLHF
CDR3 DNA: TGTGCCAGCAGCTTAGGGCCGGACAGGGGGAATTCACCCCTCCACTTT
clone size: -
J gene: TRBJ1-6
V gene: TRBV7-9
D gene: TRBD1

CDR3 protein: CASRRNGGSEKLFF
CDR3 DNA: TGTGCCAGCAGGAGAAACGGGGGGTCGGAAAAACTGTTTTTT
clone size: -
J gene: TRBJ1-4
V gene: TRBV27
D gene: -

CDR3 protein: CAWSSLNSNQPQHF
CDR3 DNA: TGTGCCTGGAGTTCGCTTAATAGCAATCAGCCCCAGCATTTT
clone size: -
J gene: TRBJ1-5
V gene: TRBV30
D gene: -

CDR3 protein: CASSLGSRRGELFF
CDR3 DNA: TGTGCCAGCAGCTTGGGGTCTCGTAGGGGGGAGCTGTTTTTT
clone size: few
J gene: TRBJ2-2
V gene: TRBV7-2
D gene: -

CDR3 protein: CASSSWLGYEQYF
CDR3 DNA: TGTGCCAGCAGTTCCTGGCTTGGCTACGAGCAGTACTTC
clone size: many
J gene: TRBJ2-7
V gene: TRBV6-6
D gene: -

CDR3 protein: CASSYGAGEQYF
CDR3 DNA: TGTGCCAGCAGTTACGGGGCAGGAGAGCAGTACTTC
clone size: -
J gene: TRBJ2-7
V gene: TRBV6-5
D gene: -

CDR3 protein: CASSLAPQGTGYEQYF
CDR3 DNA: TGCGCCAGCAGCTTGGCCCCACAGGGGACAGGGTACGAGCAGTACTTC
clone size: -
J gene: TRBJ2-7
V gene: TRBV5-1
D gene: TRBD1

CDR3 protein: CATSRDYYTDTQYF
CDR3 DNA: TGTGCCACCAGCAGAGATTACTACACAGATACGCAGTATTTT
clone size: -
J gene: TRBJ2-3
V gene: TRBV15
D gene: -

CDR3 protein: CASSLRAGGAYEQYF
CDR3 DNA: TGTGCCAGCAGCTTAAGGGCAGGGGGCGCGTACGAGCAGTACTTC
clone size: -
J gene: TRBJ2-7
V gene: TRBV7-8
D gene: TRBD1

CDR3 protein: CASSLGSFKETQYF
CDR3 DNA: TGCGCCAGCAGCTTAGGGTCCTTTAAAGAGACCCAGTACTTC
clone size: -
J gene: TRBJ2-5
V gene: TRBV5-1
D gene: -

CDR3 protein: CASSLGGQETQYF
CDR3 DNA: TGTGCCAGCAGTTTGGGAGGGCAAGAGACCCAGTACTTC
clone size: -
J gene: TRBJ2-5
V gene: TRBV28
D gene: TRBD2

CDR3 protein: CASRTGADTDTQYF
CDR3 DNA: TGTGCCAGCAGGACGGGAGCCGACACAGATACGCAGTATTTT
clone size: -
J gene: TRBJ2-3
V gene: TRBV6-6
D gene: -

CDR3 protein: CASSNQGLAGVETQYF
CDR3 DNA: TGTGCCAGTAGTAACCAGGGACTAGCGGGGGTAGAGACCCAGTACTTC
clone size: -
J gene: TRBJ2-5
V gene: TRBV19
D gene: TRBD2

CDR3 protein: CASSQNYNYNEQFF
CDR3 DNA: TGTGCCAGCAGCCAAAACTATAACTACAATGAGCAGTTCTTC
clone size: few
J gene: TRBJ2-1
V gene: TRBV11-2
D gene: -

CDR3 protein: CASSVSLAHYNEQFF
CDR3 DNA: TGTGCCAGCAGCGTATCCTTAGCCCACTACAATGAGCAGTTCTTC
clone size: -
J gene: TRBJ2-1
V gene: TRBV9
D gene: -

CDR3 protein: CASSISYTGANVLTF
CDR3 DNA: TGTGCCAGCAGTATAAGCTATACCGGGGCCAACGTCCTGACTTTC
clone size: -
J gene: TRBJ2-6
V gene: TRBV6-5
D gene: -

CDR3 protein: CAISERGVNEKLFF
CDR3 DNA: TGTGCCATCAGTGAGAGGGGGGTTAATGAAAAACTGTTTTTT
clone size: -
J gene: TRBJ1-4
V gene: TRBV10-3
D gene: -